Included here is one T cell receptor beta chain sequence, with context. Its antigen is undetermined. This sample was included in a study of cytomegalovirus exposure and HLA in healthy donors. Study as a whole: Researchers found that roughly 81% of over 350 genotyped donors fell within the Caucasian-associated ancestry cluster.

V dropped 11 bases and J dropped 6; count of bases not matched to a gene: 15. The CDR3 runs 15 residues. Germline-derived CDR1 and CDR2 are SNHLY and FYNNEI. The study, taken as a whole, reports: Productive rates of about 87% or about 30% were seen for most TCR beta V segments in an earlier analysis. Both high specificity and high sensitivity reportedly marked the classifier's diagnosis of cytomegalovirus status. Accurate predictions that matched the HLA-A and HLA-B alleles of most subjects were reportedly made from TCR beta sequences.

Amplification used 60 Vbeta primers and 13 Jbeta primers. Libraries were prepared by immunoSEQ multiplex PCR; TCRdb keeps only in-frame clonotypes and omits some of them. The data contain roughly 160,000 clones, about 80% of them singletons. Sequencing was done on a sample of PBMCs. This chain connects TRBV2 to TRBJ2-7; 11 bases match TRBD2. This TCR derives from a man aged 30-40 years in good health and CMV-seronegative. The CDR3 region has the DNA TGTGCCGGCCAGCAGTCGACTAGCGGGGCTTTCGAGCAGTACTTC. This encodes CAGQQSTSGAFEQYF.